Presented here are 9 T cell receptor beta chains from one specimen sequenced in a study of identical twins. TCRdb called the 5' RACE reads again in MiXCR, with one record for every CDR3 protein. The sample carries some 500,000 distinct CDR3 sequences, around 15% recorded once. These data were also filed under a second study, of yellow fever vaccine responses in identical twins.

Sequencing input: CD4+ T cells sorted from blood. The receptors derive from a woman aged 18-30 years in good health.

This clonotype was seen a handful of times. The CDR3 DNA is TGCAGCGTTGAGGGAGGGCAATTTAATCAGTATTTT. Translation: CSVEGGQFNQYF. This chain links TRBV29-1 with TRBJ2-3; 7 bases agree with TRBD2. The CDR3 is 12 residues long. The ends lost 3 bases at V and 12 bases at J; junction bases unmatched: 9. CDR1 and CDR2 (germline): SQVTM, ANQGSEA.

Ten or more counts support this clonotype. The chain is built from TRBV10-3 and TRBJ2-7, with 9 positions matching TRBD1. The J segment lost 3 bases and the V segment lost 10 bases, leaving 4 bases of the junction unmatched. Germline CDR1 reads ENHRY; CDR2 reads SYGVKD. CDR3 length: 12 residues. CDR3: CATGTGNYEQYF. Here the CDR3 DNA reads TGTGCCACCGGGACAGGGAACTACGAGCAGTACTTC.

The rearrangement links TRBV20-1 to TRBJ2-2; TRBD1 aligns across 9 bases. The CDR3 covers 15 residues. The germline gives CDR1 DFQATT, CDR2 SNEGSKA (reference sequence). CDR3 nucleotides: TGCAGAGCGATCGACAGGGGGAGGATCACCGGGGAGCTGTTTTTT. Amino acid sequence: CRAIDRGRITGELFF.

The chain employs TRBV28 and TRBJ2-7; D possibly corresponds to TRBD2 (5 bases). This CDR3 contains 14 residues. CDR1 MDHEN and CDR2 SYDVKM come from the germline V gene. V was pared by 2 bases and J by 2 bases, with 10 bases between. This CDR3 reads CASSLALATYEQYF. CDR3 DNA: TGTGCCAGCAGTTTAGCCCTAGCCACCTACGAGCAGTACTTC.

V gene TRBV6-1 combines with J gene TRBJ2-7; 9 nucleotides match TRBD1. Germline V gene data show CDR1 as MNHNS and CDR2 as SASEGT. Trimming cost V 7 bases and J 5 bases; bases outside gene matches: 9. This CDR3 spans 14 amino acids. The CDR3 loop is CASTPPGQGHEQYF. Here the CDR3 DNA reads TGTGCCAGCACCCCTCCGGGACAGGGCCACGAGCAGTACTTC.

This clonotype turned up a few times. The rearrangement links TRBV5-4 to TRBJ2-1; 10 bases line up with TRBD2. CDR3 length equals 14 residues. Germline lookup yields CDR1 SGHNT and CDR2 YYREEE (reference sequence). J lost 6 bases, V lost 4 bases, and 4 bases had no gene match. CDR3 in amino acids: CASSHTSGVNEQFF. The CDR3 DNA reads TGTGCCAGCAGCCACACTAGCGGGGTCAATGAGCAGTTCTTC.

The rearrangement joins TRBV6-4 to TRBJ2-3, with D possibly being TRBD2 (6 bases). CDR1 is MRHNA and CDR2 is SNTAGT in the germline V gene. CDR3 length equals 17 residues. With 0 bases removed from V and 7 bases from J, the gap between germline ends came to 20 bases. This chain's CDR3 is CASSDSPLRDSPNTQYF. The CDR3 DNA reads TGTGCCAGCAGTGACTCCCCCCTCCGGGACTCCCCAAATACGCAGTATTTT.

Only a few counts were recorded for this clonotype. The V and J genes are TRBV5-1 and TRBJ2-5; TRBD2 might be the D (5 bases). Per the germline V gene, CDR1 is SGHRS and CDR2 is YFSETQ. The CDR3 is 14 residues long. The V end was cut by 1 base, the J end by 5 bases, with 12 bases between. CDR3 loop: CASSLLTTGETQYF. Written as DNA, the CDR3 is TGCGCCAGCAGCTTGTTGACTACGGGGGAGACCCAGTACTTC.

This clonotype was detected ten times or more. The J gene is TRBJ1-1, the V gene TRBV20-1; D is unresolved. V was cut by 4 bases and J by 5 bases, with 8 bases left in between. Germline CDR1 and CDR2: DFQATT and SNEGSKA (reference sequence). There are 11 residues in the CDR3. The CDR3 nucleotides read TGCAGTGCTATACTAAAAACTGAAGCTTTCTTT. Its protein is CSAILKTEAFF.